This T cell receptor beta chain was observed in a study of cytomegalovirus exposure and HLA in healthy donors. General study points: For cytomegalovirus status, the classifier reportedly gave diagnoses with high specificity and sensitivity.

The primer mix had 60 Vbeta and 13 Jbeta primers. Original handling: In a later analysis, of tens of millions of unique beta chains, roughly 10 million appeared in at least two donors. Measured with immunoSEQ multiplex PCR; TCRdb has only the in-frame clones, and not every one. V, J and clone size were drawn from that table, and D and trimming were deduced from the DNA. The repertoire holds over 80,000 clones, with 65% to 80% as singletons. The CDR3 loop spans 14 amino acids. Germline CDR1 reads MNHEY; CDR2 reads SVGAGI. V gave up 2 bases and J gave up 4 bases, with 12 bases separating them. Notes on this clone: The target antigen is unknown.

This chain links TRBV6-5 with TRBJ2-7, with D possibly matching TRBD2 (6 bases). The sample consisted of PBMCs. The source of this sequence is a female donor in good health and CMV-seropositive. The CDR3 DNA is TGTGCCAGCAGTTACCGTGTGGAGGGGTACGAGCAGTACTTC. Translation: CASSYRVEGYEQYF.